The source of this T cell receptor beta chain is a study of blood T cells in healthy people across ages. Overall study context: Per every two T cells, about one barcoded beta molecule was captured by template switching.

This clonotype was seen many times. Germline V gene data show CDR1 as SGHRS and CDR2 as YFSETQ. The J segment lost 3 bases and the V segment lost 4 bases, leaving 2 bases of the junction unmatched. This CDR3 has 14 amino acids. Sample-barcoded 5' priming and a J-beta primer mix drove a second PCR of roughly 6 to 12 cycles. MiXCR was run by TCRdb on the 5' RACE reads, yielding one entry per CDR3 protein. The repertoire holds 700,000 to 950,000 distinct CDR3 sequences, with more than 40% as singletons. The J gene is TRBJ2-7, the V gene TRBV5-1; 12 nucleotides line up with TRBD1. The sequence came from a woman aged 60-75 years in good health. Sequencing input: blood. CDR3 nucleotide sequence: TGCGCCAGCAGCGGGGACAGGGGGCTCTACGAGCAGTACTTC. Amino acid sequence: CASSGDRGLYEQYF.